A single sample is the source of the 25 T cell receptor beta chains below, sequenced in a study of blood T cell repertoires in COVID-19. Profiling relied on immunoSEQ multiplex PCR, and the TCRdb table lists in-frame clones only, not all of them. The sample includes about 80,000 clones, approximately 90% of them seen just once. The sequenced sample was peripheral blood. The receptors come from a woman aged 80 or over with acute or convalescent COVID-19.

The V and J genes are TRBV2 and TRBJ2-5, with TRBD2 matching over 7 bases. The CDR3 runs to 16 residues. V lost 1 base to trimming and J lost 1 base; unmatched junction nucleotides: 6. CDR1 SNHLY and CDR2 FYNNEI come from the germline V gene. The CDR3 reads CASSEGGRGSQETQYF. CDR3 in DNA: TGTGCCAGCAGTGAAGGAGGGCGGGGGTCCCAAGAGACCCAGTACTTC.

The chain is built from TRBV5-4 and TRBJ2-7; 7 nucleotides agree with TRBD1. The CDR3 length is 15 residues. With 4 bases clipped from V and 2 bases from J, the junction kept 9 bases outside the gene matches. Per germline, CDR1 SGHNT and CDR2 YYREEE (reference sequence). The CDR3 DNA reads as TGTGCCAGCAGCCCCCGGACAGGTGGGGCCTACGAGCAGTACTTC. Residues: CASSPRTGGAYEQYF.

The V and J genes are TRBV7-2 and TRBJ2-1; 8 nucleotides match TRBD2. Germline V gene sequence: CDR1 SGHTA, CDR2 FQGNSA. The CDR3 runs 15 residues. The J segment lost 3 bases and the V segment lost 6 bases, leaving 7 bases of the junction unmatched. The CDR3: CASREDLAGYNEQFF. The CDR3 DNA reads as TGTGCCAGCAGAGAAGACCTAGCGGGCTACAATGAGCAGTTCTTC.

The rearrangement links TRBV14 to TRBJ1-6, with 11 bases aligning to TRBD1. The trim removed 3 bases at V and 7 bases at J, leaving 2 bases unmatched. The CDR3 covers 15 residues. Germline CDR1 and CDR2: SGHDN and FVKESK. The CDR3 nucleotides are TGTGCCAGCAGCCATGGGACAGGGGGAAATTCACCCCTCCACTTT. Protein: CASSHGTGGNSPLHF.

The chain carries TRBV5-1 and TRBJ1-2, with D perhaps TRBD1 (5 bases). The V gene's germline CDR1 is SGHRS and CDR2 YFSETQ. Deletions cut 0 bases from V and 4 bases from J, with 13 bases between. The CDR3 has 15 amino acids. The CDR3: CASSLGSGKSYGYTF. The CDR3 DNA sequence: TGCGCCAGCAGCTTGGGTTCAGGGAAGAGCTATGGCTACACCTTC. Using reference TRBV5-1 and TRBJ1-2 for the parts outside the CDR3, the full variable domain is KAGVTQTPRYLIKTRGQQVTLSCSPISGHRSVSWYQQTPGQGLQFLFEYFSETQRNKGNFPGRFSGRQFSNSRSEMNVSTLELGDSALYLCASSLGSGKSYGYTFGSGTRLTVV.

V gene TRBV25-1 combines with J gene TRBJ1-1; D unresolved. The CDR3 has 13 residues. V lost 4 bases and J 1 base, leaving 7 bases between the germline ends. Germline-derived CDR1 and CDR2 are MGHDK and SYGVNS. CDR3 in amino acids: CASSVRSNTEAFF. Here the CDR3 DNA reads TGTGCCAGCAGTGTGCGCTCGAACACTGAAGCTTTCTTT.

The chain is built from TRBV28 and TRBJ2-1, with 8 nucleotides matching TRBD2. After removal of 6 bases from V and 9 bases from J, the junction contained 7 bases not matched to a gene. The CDR3 sequence is 13 residues long. Germline V gene lookup returns CDR1 MDHEN and CDR2 SYDVKM. The DNA for the CDR3 is TGTGCCAGCAGATCGGGGGGGCCATTTGAGCAGTTCTTC. Its translation: CASRSGGPFEQFF.

The sample holds one count of this clone. CDR3: CASRSQVYNEQFF. CDR3 in DNA: TGTGCCAGCAGGTCACAGGTATACAATGAGCAGTTCTTC. This chain joins TRBV28 and TRBJ2-1; D is possibly TRBD1 (5 bases). The length of the CDR3 is 13 residues. Trimming took 6 bases from V and 4 from J, leaving 10 bases between them. CDR1 is MDHEN, CDR2 SYDVKM, per germline.

The gene calls are TRBV7-9 and TRBJ1-1; D not certain. The V gene lost 3 bases and the J gene lost 10 bases, with 12 bases spanning the gap. This CDR3 contains 12 residues. Germline V gene sequence: CDR1 SEHNR, CDR2 FQNEAQ (reference sequence). The CDR3 loop is CASSFTRTGAFF. The CDR3, as DNA: TGTGCCAGCAGCTTTACCAGAACGGGAGCTTTCTTT.

The chain uses TRBV5-1 and TRBJ2-2, with D possibly being TRBD1 (6 bases). CDR3 size: 14 residues. Between the trimmed V and J ends, which lost 9 bases and 1 base, there was a span of 13 bases. CDR1 is SGHRS and CDR2 is YFSETQ in the germline V gene. The CDR3 sequence is CATAGTLNTGELFF. The DNA of the CDR3 is TGCGCCACCGCCGGGACATTGAACACCGGGGAGCTGTTTTTT. The entire variable domain, with the rest obtained from reference TRBV5-1 and TRBJ2-2, is as follows: KAGVTQTPRYLIKTRGQQVTLSCSPISGHRSVSWYQQTPGQGLQFLFEYFSETQRNKGNFPGRFSGRQFSNSRSEMNVSTLELGDSALYLCATAGTLNTGELFFGEGSRLTVL.

V is TRBV6-4 and J is TRBJ1-2, with 8 bases lining up with TRBD1. Germline V gene lookup returns CDR1 MRHNA and CDR2 SNTAGT. CDR3 length: 15 residues. The DNA for the CDR3 is TGTGCAGGTGGGACAGGAGGCATAGGCAACTATGGCTACACCTTC. Translating it yields CAGGTGGIGNYGYTF.

This chain connects TRBV5-4 to TRBJ2-3; perhaps TRBD1 as D (5 bases). Germline V lookup: CDR1 SGHNT, CDR2 YYREEE (reference sequence). This CDR3 contains 14 residues. Trimming cost V 0 bases and J 10 bases, with 15 bases left between them. This chain's CDR3 is CASSLGGRMIAQYF. In DNA form, the CDR3 reads TGTGCCAGCAGCTTGGGGGGCCGGATGATCGCGCAGTATTTT. Full variable domain (missing parts from reference TRBV5-4 and TRBJ2-3): ETGVTQSPTHLIKTRGQQVTLRCSSQSGHNTVSWYQQALGQGPQFIFQYYREEENGRGNFPPRFSGLQFPNYSSELNVNALELDDSALYLCASSLGGRMIAQYFGPGTRLTVL.

This chain uses TRBV12-5 with TRBJ2-5; perhaps TRBD2 as D (5 bases). Germline-derived CDR1 and CDR2 are LGHNT and FRNRAP. The CDR3 runs to 15 residues. Trimming removed 2 bases from V and 5 bases from J, with 15 bases in between. This CDR3 reads CASGLNAGILETQYF. CDR3 coding DNA: TGTGCTAGTGGTTTGAATGCCGGGATTTTGGAGACCCAGTACTTC. The full variable domain, rest sourced from reference TRBV12-5 and TRBJ2-5, is DARVTQTPRHKVTEMGQEVTMRCQPILGHNTVFWYRQTMMQGLELLAYFRNRAPLDDSGMPKDRFSAEMPDATLATLKIQPSEPRDSAVYFCASGLNAGILETQYFGPGTRLLVL.

This chain joins TRBV5-6 and TRBJ1-6; 8 positions match TRBD1. Germline CDR1 and CDR2: SGHDT and YYEEEE. With 5 bases clipped from V and 3 bases from J, the junction kept 7 bases outside the gene matches. This CDR3 contains 16 residues. CDR3 sequence: CASRRRGQVYNSPLHF. The CDR3 DNA sequence: TGTGCCAGCAGACGTCGGGGACAGGTCTATAATTCACCCCTCCACTTT.

The V and J genes are TRBV3-1 (or the pseudogene TRBV3-2) and TRBJ1-2; possibly TRBD1 for D (6 bases). Trimming pared 2 bases from V and 7 bases from J, leaving 14 bases between. This CDR3 comprises 14 residues. Germline-derived CDR1 and CDR2 are LGHDT and YNNKEL (reference sequence). The CDR3 DNA is TGTGCCAGCAGCCAAACGACAGGTCGAGGTGGCTACACCTTC. Translation gives CASSQTTGRGGYTF.

This clone showed up just a few times. The chain is built from TRBV19 and TRBJ2-7, with D possibly being TRBD1 (5 bases). Germline assignment: CDR1 LNHDA and CDR2 SQIVND (reference sequence). There are 14 residues in the CDR3. Trimming cost V 4 bases and J 3 bases, with 13 bases left between them. This chain's CDR3 is CASSSGQGRYEQYF. For the CDR3, the DNA is TGTGCCAGTAGTAGCGGACAAGGCCGCTACGAGCAGTACTTC. Supplemented by reference TRBV19 and TRBJ2-7, the full variable domain reads DGGITQSPKYLFRKEGQNVTLSCEQNLNHDAMYWYRQDPGQGLRLIYYSQIVNDFQKGDIAEGYSVSREKKESFPLTVTSAQKNPTAFYLCASSSGQGRYEQYFGPGTRLTVT.

The chain has TRBV18 and TRBJ1-1, with a possible D match to TRBD1 (5 bases). With 0 bases removed from V and 5 bases from J, the gap between germline ends came to 13 bases. CDR3 length: 15 residues. The germline CDR1 and CDR2 sequences are KGHSH and LQKENI. The CDR3 DNA reads TGTGCCAGCTCACCACCGTGGCAGGGTTGGACTGAAGCTTTCTTT. This sequence encodes CASSPPWQGWTEAFF.

The chain recombines TRBV5-6 with TRBJ2-4, with 8 bases fitting TRBD2. The CDR3 totals 15 residues. Germline CDR1 and CDR2: SGHDT and YYEEEE. After removal of 2 bases from V and 3 bases from J, the junction contained 4 bases not matched to a gene. CDR3 amino acids: CASSFIAGNKNIQYF. Written as DNA, the CDR3 is TGTGCCAGCAGCTTTATAGCGGGGAACAAAAACATTCAGTACTTC. The full variable domain, with the rest looked up from reference TRBV5-6 and TRBJ2-4, is DAGVTQSPTHLIKTRGQQVTLRCSPKSGHDTVSWYQQALGQGPQFIFQYYEEEERQRGNFPDRFSGHQFPNYSSELNVNALLLGDSALYLCASSFIAGNKNIQYFGAGTRLSVL.

The chain combines TRBV6-6 with TRBJ2-2; D is perhaps TRBD1 (6 bases). The germline V gene encodes CDR1 MNHNY and CDR2 SVGAGI (reference sequence). The germline V and J ends were trimmed by 7 bases and 8 bases, with 14 bases remaining between them. The CDR3 spans 13 residues. CDR3 loop: CASTNRVGGELFF. CDR3 in DNA: TGTGCCAGCACCAACAGGGTGGGAGGGGAGCTGTTTTTT.

This clone was recorded a few times. J is TRBJ1-1 and V is TRBV7-2, with D possibly TRBD1 on 5 matching bases. Trimming stripped 4 bases from V and 3 bases from J, with 9 bases between. The CDR3 runs to 13 residues. Germline V lookup: CDR1 SGHTA, CDR2 FQGNSA. The DNA of the CDR3 is TGTGCCAGCAGCTGGGGGGGGTACACTGAAGCTTTCTTT. Translation: CASSWGGYTEAFF.

V and J are TRBV6-2 or TRBV6-3 and TRBJ2-3; 7 bases fit TRBD2. The V gene's germline CDR1 is MNHEY and CDR2 SVGEGT. This CDR3 spans 16 amino acids. Trimming took 2 bases from V and 6 from J; bases not matched to a gene: 11. This CDR3 reads CASSYPLAAASDTQYF. CDR3 in DNA: TGTGCCAGCAGTTACCCGCTAGCGGCTGCCAGTGATACGCAGTATTTT.

This clone has a handful of counts. This chain links TRBV5-5 with TRBJ2-2, with D possibly being TRBD2 (6 bases). Germline values: CDR1 SGHKS, CDR2 YYEKEE (reference sequence). This CDR3 has 16 residues. Between the trimmed V and J ends, which lost 7 bases and 5 bases, there was a span of 21 bases. The CDR3 loop reads CASSAYFGSRTGELFF. DNA of the CDR3: TGTGCCAGCTCAGCTTACTTCGGGAGTCGGACCGGGGAGCTGTTTTTT.

The chain carries TRBV2 and TRBJ2-1; D is perhaps TRBD2 (5 bases). Germline lookup yields CDR1 SNHLY and CDR2 FYNNEI. The V gene lost 7 bases and the J gene lost 7 bases, with 11 bases spanning the gap. The CDR3 is made up of 12 amino acids. The CDR3 DNA is TGTGCCAGCAATGGGGAGACGAATGAGCAGTTCTTC. Its protein is CASNGETNEQFF.

The CDR3 DNA is TGTGCCATCAGTGCGTCTAGAGGACAGGGGAACGTTGGCTATGGCTACACCTTC. It specifies CAISASRGQGNVGYGYTF. The V and J genes are TRBV10-3 and TRBJ1-2, with 9 positions matching TRBD1. The CDR3 loop spans 18 amino acids. V shed 4 bases, J shed 4 bases, and the junction held 16 bases outside the gene matches. Germline V CDR1 and CDR2: ENHRY, SYGVKD.

This clone was seen more than once but under ten times. The rearrangement uses TRBV30 and TRBJ1-5; 8 bases map to TRBD1. Germline assignment: CDR1 GTSNPN and CDR2 SVGIG (reference sequence). Trimming cost V 5 bases and J 2 bases; bases outside gene matches: 2. This CDR3 region has 13 residues. CDR3 nucleotide sequence: TGTGCCTGGGAACAGGGGGGCAATCAGCCCCAGCATTTT. Residues: CAWEQGGNQPQHF.